This T cell receptor (beta chain) originates from a study of T cell responses to AZD1222 COVID-19 vaccine. Study-level background: The study pooled second doses at about 4 or about 12 weeks. Regarding the study as a whole: Variant regions that are unmutated are reportedly the target of nearly half of spike-specific TCRs. It was only after the peak T cell response that any repertoires were sampled. Mostly white British, mostly female donors; authors suggested clonal diversity may be underestimated.

As concerns this clone: Its matching antigen is unknown.

The CDR3 is made up of 15 amino acids. J was trimmed by 6 bases and V by 5 bases; bases with no gene match: 6. The germline gives CDR1 SGHTA, CDR2 FQGTGA. Sequenced by immunoSEQ multiplex PCR; TCRdb stores in-frame clones only, minus some. The profile shows under 150,000 clones, 88% of them singletons. The rearrangement uses TRBV7-3 and TRBJ1-6; 8 nucleotides line up with TRBD1. The clonotype was recovered from an adult in good health. The source was peripheral blood, collected on day 0 of AZD1222 vaccination. In DNA form, the CDR3 reads TGTGCCAGCAGCCTCGGACAGGGACGTAATTCACCCCTCCACTTT. Its translation is CASSLGQGRNSPLHF.